The 21 T cell receptor beta chains listed next were all sequenced from one sample in a study of T cells in Graves' hyperthyroidism and ophthalmopathy. The CDR3 regions of TCR beta were amplified from RNA transcripts. First-round RT-PCR with HTBI primers amplified the TCR CDR3 region. MiXCR, applied by TCRdb to the multiplex PCR reads, yields one record per CDR3 protein. The sample records 200,000 to 250,000 distinct CDR3 sequences, over 15% being singletons. Material for sequencing was blood. The receptors were gathered from a woman between 18 and 29 years old with Graves' ophthalmopathy.

Regarding this clonotype: This may arise from a read error, as a much more abundant clone is one base away. The V gene is TRBV28, the J gene TRBJ2-2; maybe TRBD2 (5 bases). The CDR3 length is 15 residues. Germline assignment: CDR1 MDHEN and CDR2 SYDVKM. Between the trimmed V and J ends, which lost 3 bases and 5 bases, there was a span of 13 bases. CDR3 DNA: TGTGCCAGCAGTTTGGACTTTATCGGGACCGGGGAGCTGTTTTTT. Translating it yields CASSLDFIGTGELFF.

Of note for this clonotype: An end of the junction differs from the germline gene, which may be a read error. This chain connects TRBV19 to TRBJ1-3; D call uncertain. The germline V gene encodes CDR1 LNHDA and CDR2 SQIVND (reference sequence). CDR3 size: 18 residues. The CDR3 DNA is TGTGCCAGTAGTATCTTTCACCCAGACAATCTCTCTGGAAACGCCATATATTTT. Its translation: CASSIFHPDNLSGNAIYF.

This clonotype was seen ten or more times. The chain uses TRBV7-8 and TRBJ1-2; a possible D gene is TRBD1 (5 bases). Germline CDR1 and CDR2: SGHVS and FQNEAQ. The V gene lost 1 base and the J gene lost 8 bases, with 14 bases spanning the gap. This CDR3 spans 14 amino acids. The CDR3: CASSLVAGIGGYTF. In DNA, the CDR3 is TGTGCCAGCAGCTTAGTTGCAGGGATTGGAGGCTACACCTTC. Together with reference TRBV7-8 and TRBJ1-2, the CDR3 gives the full variable domain: GAGVSQSPRYKVAKRGQDVALRCDPISGHVSLFWYQQALGQGPEFLTYFQNEAQLDKSGLPSDRFFAERPEGSVSTLKIQRTQQEDSAVYLCASSLVAGIGGYTFGSGTRLTVV.

CDR3 sequence: CASNPTVRTSGNYYNEQFF. The CDR3 nucleotides are TGTGCCAGCAACCCAACGGTGAGGACTAGCGGGAACTATTACAATGAGCAGTTCTTC. The chain joins TRBV28 to TRBJ2-1; 12 bases are shared with TRBD2. This CDR3 spans 19 amino acids. The V segment lost 7 bases and the J segment 4 bases; nucleotides outside the gene matches: 17. Germline CDR1 is MDHEN and CDR2 is SYDVKM.

This clonotype was seen at least ten times. The gene calls are TRBV6-2 or TRBV6-3 and TRBJ2-3, with D uncertain. Trimming pared 2 bases from V and 6 bases from J, leaving 15 bases between. The CDR3 is made up of 15 amino acids. In germline, CDR1 is MNHEY, CDR2 SVGEGT. The CDR3: CASSYLPGQADTQYF. CDR3 nucleotides: TGTGCCAGCAGTTACCTTCCGGGCCAAGCGGATACGCAGTATTTT.

In regard to this clonotype: A read error may be the cause here, since a much bigger clone is one base away. The rearrangement joins TRBV6-1 to TRBJ2-7; D perhaps matches TRBD2 (6 bases). CDR3 length equals 13 residues. CDR1 and CDR2 (germline): MNHNS, SASEGT. The V and J ends lost 6 bases and 0 bases respectively, with 9 bases between them. The CDR3 protein is CASRPSASYEQYF. The CDR3, as DNA: TGTGCCAGCAGACCTAGCGCCTCCTACGAGCAGTACTTC.

V and J are TRBV11-2 and TRBJ1-1; TRBD1 matches at 9 bases. Germline CDR1 and CDR2: SGHAT and FQNNGV. Trimming at V came to 5 bases and at J to 5 bases, leaving 12 bases not matched to a gene. CDR3 length: 16 residues. This chain's CDR3 is CASSEAAGTGRTEAFF. CDR3 in DNA: TGTGCCAGCAGCGAGGCTGCCGGGACAGGGAGAACTGAAGCTTTCTTT.

This clonotype was counted at least ten times. This chain uses TRBV7-2 with TRBJ2-7, with D unresolved. The ends were cut back, 4 bases at V and 0 bases at J, with 16 bases in the middle. This CDR3 has 16 amino acids. Germline V gene sequence: CDR1 SGHTA, CDR2 FQGNSA. This CDR3 is CASSSLAQATSYEQYF. The CDR3 nucleotides are TGTGCCAGCAGCTCCCTGGCCCAAGCGACCTCCTACGAGCAGTACTTC.

The table lists this clonotype with many counts. This chain links TRBV4-1 with TRBJ2-7, with D hard to call. This CDR3 is 13 amino acids long. V was shortened by 4 bases and J by 3 bases, with 10 bases between the two germline ends. Germline CDR1 and CDR2: MGHRA and YSYEKL. CDR3 sequence: CASSPGSNYEQYF. DNA of the CDR3: TGCGCCAGCAGCCCCGGATCCAACTACGAGCAGTACTTC.

This clonotype was seen ten or more times. The V and J genes are TRBV20-1 and TRBJ2-7; no clear D gene. CDR1 and CDR2 from the germline V gene are DFQATT and SNEGSKA (reference sequence). V gave up 0 bases and J gave up 0 bases, with 12 bases separating them. The CDR3 has 15 amino acids. The CDR3 DNA follows: TGCAGTGCTAGAGATTTAAAAACTGGCTCCTACGAGCAGTACTTC. Its protein is CSARDLKTGSYEQYF.

This clonotype was seen ten or more times. The chain links TRBV20-1 to TRBJ1-2; 7 bases map to TRBD1. Germline V gene data show CDR1 as DFQATT and CDR2 as SNEGSKA (reference sequence). The CDR3 extends over 13 amino acids. V shed 4 bases and J 3 bases; nucleotides not matched to a gene: 5. The CDR3 sequence: CSATGGQDYGYTF. The CDR3 DNA is TGCAGTGCTACAGGGGGGCAGGACTATGGCTACACCTTC.

The sample holds a few counts of this clonotype. Being one base from a much bigger clone, this may be a read error. The chain combines TRBV7-2 with TRBJ2-1; D gene uncertain. V was clipped by 7 bases and J by 10 bases, with 11 bases between them. The CDR3 is 11 amino acids. Germline CDR1 SGHTA, CDR2 FQGNSA. The CDR3, as DNA: TGTGCCAGCAACCAAAGTTGGGAGCAGTTCTTC. It codes for CASNQSWEQFF.

A single count supports this clonotype. The chain uses TRBV6-1 and TRBJ2-7, with a weak D call TRBD1 (6 bases). The germline gives CDR1 MNHNS, CDR2 SASEGT. V lost 2 bases and J 2 bases, leaving 10 bases between the germline ends. The CDR3 is made up of 14 amino acids. In nucleotides, the CDR3 is TGTGCCAGCAGTGAAACACAGGGCCCCTACGAGCAGTACTTC. Translating it yields CASSETQGPYEQYF.

This clonotype has a count of ten or more. The V call is TRBV6-2 or TRBV6-3, the J call TRBJ2-1; D unresolved. V was shortened by 4 bases and J by 4 bases, with 8 bases between the two germline ends. The CDR3 has 13 residues. Looked up from germline, CDR1 is MNHEY and CDR2 is SVGEGT. In nucleotides, the CDR3 is TGTGCCAGCAGTTTTTCGACTTACAATGAGCAGTTCTTC. This sequence encodes CASSFSTYNEQFF.

This clonotype appeared many times. The rearrangement links TRBV11-3 to TRBJ2-1, with 7 bases that match TRBD2. CDR1 is SGHNT, CDR2 YENEEA, per germline. This CDR3 has 13 residues. The ends lost 5 bases at V and 9 bases at J; junction bases unmatched: 7. This CDR3 is CASSLTSPGEQFF. The CDR3 DNA follows: TGTGCCAGCAGCCTGACTAGCCCCGGTGAGCAGTTCTTC.

In regard to this clonotype: A much more abundant neighbour one base away suggests this may be a read error. The chain carries TRBV3-1 and TRBJ2-3; the D is unclear. The CDR3 covers 15 residues. V dropped 1 base and J dropped 2 bases, with 10 bases sitting between them. The germline V gene has CDR1 LGHDT and CDR2 YNNKEL (reference sequence). The CDR3 nucleotides are TGTGCCAGCAGCCAAGGGGCCAGCCCCACAGATACGCAGTATTTT. Translated: CASSQGASPTDTQYF.

This clonotype was found once. The chain couples TRBV28 to TRBJ2-1; 10 nucleotides line up with TRBD2. The CDR3 is 14 residues long. The V segment lost 8 bases and the J segment 3 bases; nucleotides outside the gene matches: 4. Germline V lookup: CDR1 MDHEN, CDR2 SYDVKM. The CDR3 nucleotides are TGTGCCAGCCTGAGCGGGAGGGACTACAATGAGCAGTTCTTC. Translated: CASLSGRDYNEQFF. Complete variable domain (other parts from reference TRBV28 and TRBJ2-1): DVKVTQSSRYLVKRTGEKVFLECVQDMDHENMFWYRQDPGLGLRLIYFSYDVKMKEKGDIPEGYSVSREKKERFSLILESASTNQTSMYLCASLSGRDYNEQFFGPGTRLTVL.

This clonotype was seen ten or more times. The rearrangement links TRBV28 to TRBJ1-5; 7 bases are a match to TRBD1. With V trimmed by 9 bases and J by 3 bases, 8 bases remained unmatched. From germline, CDR1 is MDHEN and CDR2 SYDVKM. This CDR3 has 14 residues. DNA of the CDR3: TGTGCCAGTACCCGGGACAGTTACAATCAGCCCCAGCATTTT. Amino acid sequence: CASTRDSYNQPQHF. The full variable domain, its missing parts supplied by reference TRBV28 and TRBJ1-5, is DVKVTQSSRYLVKRTGEKVFLECVQDMDHENMFWYRQDPGLGLRLIYFSYDVKMKEKGDIPEGYSVSREKKERFSLILESASTNQTSMYLCASTRDSYNQPQHFGDGTRLSIL.

This sequence joins TRBV7-6 and TRBJ2-7; D is ambiguous. V was pared by 5 bases and J by 0 bases, with 8 bases between. The CDR3 loop spans 13 amino acids. Germline V gene data show CDR1 as SGHVS and CDR2 as FNYEAQ. CDR3 bases: TGTGCCAGCAGCCCCTGTAGCTCCTACGAGCAGTACTTC. Amino acid sequence: CASSPCSSYEQYF.

The rearrangement links TRBV7-2 to TRBJ2-7; TRBD2 matches at 9 bases. The trim removed 5 bases at V and 1 base at J, leaving 3 bases unmatched. This CDR3 spans 14 amino acids. Germline lookup yields CDR1 SGHTA and CDR2 FQGNSA. The chain's CDR3 is CASSAGLASYEQYV. The CDR3 region has the DNA TGTGCCAGCAGCGCGGGACTAGCATCCTACGAGCAGTACGTC.

This clonotype was observed many times. A single base separates this from a much larger clone, so it may be a read error. The chain employs TRBV10-3 and TRBJ2-7; 10 nucleotides match TRBD2. CDR1 is ENHRY, CDR2 SYGVKD, per germline. The CDR3 runs to 15 residues. DNA of the CDR3: TGTGCCGTCAGTGAGTCGGCTAGCGGGGGCTACGAGCAGTACTTC. It encodes CAVSESASGGYEQYF.